The present TCR beta chain was sequenced within a study of blood T cells in healthy people across ages. The study's findings and limits: No one knew whether donors had CMV, which possibly confounded expanded clonotype changes. Naive and antigen-experienced cells could not be conclusively compared, given unsorted PBMCs.

The second PCR ran about 6 to 11 cycles with a sample-barcoded 5' primer and J-beta primers. MiXCR, applied by TCRdb to the 5' RACE reads, yields one record per CDR3 protein. The data show some 1,000,000 distinct CDR3 sequences, roughly 24% seen once. This clonotype was counted between two and nine times. Its target is not known. V dropped 5 bases and J dropped 5 bases, with 11 bases sitting between them. The CDR3 consists of 13 residues. CDR1 is SGHTA, CDR2 FQGTGA, per germline. Separately, the same data were catalogued under a study of T cells of mothers and their children.

The receptor was isolated from a girl aged 2-10 years in good health. Sequenced input: blood. The rearrangement uses TRBV7-3 and TRBJ2-3; a possible D gene is TRBD1 (5 bases). CDR3 coding DNA: TGTGCCAGCAGCCCTCTAGGGGTAGATACGCAGTATTTT. It translates to CASSPLGVDTQYF.